Included here is one T cell receptor beta chain sequence, with context. The antigen is undetermined. This specimen belongs to a study of shared clonotypes between healthy human individuals. Findings and caveats of the study: Only blood underwent sampling, and tissue repertoires likely differ.

TCRdb's table, derived via immunoSEQ multiplex PCR, lists solely in-frame clones and lacks some. The sample includes about 670,000 clones, more than 70% of them seen just once. Trimming took off 6 bases at V and 0 bases at J, with 9 bases between the two ends. The germline CDR1 and CDR2 sequences are MNHNY and SVGAGI (reference sequence). This CDR3 has 13 amino acids. The sequence came from a woman aged 25 to 39 in good health. Sample: memory CD4+ T cells sorted from blood. Described subset: CD45RA-negative fraction. This sequence joins TRBV6-6 and TRBJ2-7; D might be TRBD1 (6 bases). CDR3 in amino acids: CASSRQDSYEQYF. The CDR3 nucleotides read TGTGCCAGCAGCCGACAGGACTCCTACGAGCAGTACTTC.